This TCR beta chain came from a study of Graves' ophthalmopathy and Graves' hyperthyroidism. Trimming at V came to 4 bases and at J to 2 bases, leaving 4 bases not matched to a gene. Germline V gene sequence: CDR1 SGHRS, CDR2 YFSETQ. This CDR3 spans 14 amino acids. In this sample, this clonotype turned up a few times. Disease in donors with ophthalmopathy had moderate-to-severe activity, CAS ≥3, NOSPECS ≥4 and under 3 months' duration. Amplification of TCR beta CDR3 regions used RNA transcripts. First-round RT-PCR employed HTBI primers, with a second-round multiplex PCR after it. From the multiplex PCR reads, TCRdb called clonotypes with MiXCR, one entry per CDR3 protein. The sample has hundreds of thousands of distinct CDR3 sequences; approximately 42% are singletons.

Input material: peripheral blood. This chain connects TRBV5-1 to TRBJ1-2, with TRBD1 matching over 8 bases. This TCR was recovered from an adult man with Graves' ophthalmopathy. CDR3 amino acids: CASSEGDRNYGYTF. The DNA of the CDR3 is TGCGCCAGCAGCGAGGGGGACAGGAACTATGGCTACACCTTC.